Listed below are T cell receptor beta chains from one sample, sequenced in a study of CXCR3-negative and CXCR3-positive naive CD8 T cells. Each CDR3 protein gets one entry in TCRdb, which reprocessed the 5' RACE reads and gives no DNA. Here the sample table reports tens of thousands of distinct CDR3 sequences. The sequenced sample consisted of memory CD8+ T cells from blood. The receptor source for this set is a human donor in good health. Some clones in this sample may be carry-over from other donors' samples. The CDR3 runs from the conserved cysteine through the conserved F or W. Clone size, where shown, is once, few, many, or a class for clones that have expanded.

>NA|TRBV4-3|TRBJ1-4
CASSQDRGTSNEKLFF
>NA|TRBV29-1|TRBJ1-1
CSVGGPYTDTEAFF
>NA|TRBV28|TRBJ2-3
CASSPRDDTQYF
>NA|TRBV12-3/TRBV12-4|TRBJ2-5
CASSYGAPVGRETQYF
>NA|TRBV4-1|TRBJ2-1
CASSRDPDEQFF
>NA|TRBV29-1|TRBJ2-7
CSVPGTGLERQYF
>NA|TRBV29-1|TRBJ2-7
CSVEQDSYEQYF
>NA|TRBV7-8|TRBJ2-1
CASSDWGLAVYNEQFF
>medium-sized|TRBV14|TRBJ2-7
CASSQDERGYEQYF
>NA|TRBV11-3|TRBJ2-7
CASSAPTGLSSYEQYF
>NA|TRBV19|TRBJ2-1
CASNTGTSNYNKQFF
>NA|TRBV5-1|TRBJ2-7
CASINRERGSYEQYF
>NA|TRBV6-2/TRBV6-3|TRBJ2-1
CASSALAGAPGEQFF
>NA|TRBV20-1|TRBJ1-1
CSAREPDTEAFF
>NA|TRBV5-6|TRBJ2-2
CASSHLGGQILTLNTGELFF
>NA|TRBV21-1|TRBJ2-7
CASASGLASYEQYF
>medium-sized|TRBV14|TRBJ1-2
CASSQVPDPPQGYTF
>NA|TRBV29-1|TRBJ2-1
CSVEVSSGGPNEQFF
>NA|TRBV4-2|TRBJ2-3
CASSQSRDGPDTQYF
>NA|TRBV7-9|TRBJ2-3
CASSSTVGRGAGTDTQYF
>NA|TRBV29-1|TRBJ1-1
CSVVEDGNTEAFF
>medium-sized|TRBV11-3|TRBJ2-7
CASSPGSSYEQYF
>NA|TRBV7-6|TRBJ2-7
CASSPLSRDSAYEQYF
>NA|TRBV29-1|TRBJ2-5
CSVDSAGEGETQYF
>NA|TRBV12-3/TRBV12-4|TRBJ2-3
CASSLGSDTQYF
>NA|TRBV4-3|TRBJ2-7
CASSQGTGASYEQYF
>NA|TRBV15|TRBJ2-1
CATSRDLAKDNEQFF
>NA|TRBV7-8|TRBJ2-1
CASSRHGLAGENNEQFF
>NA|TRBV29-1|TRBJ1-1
CSFPEGTEAFF
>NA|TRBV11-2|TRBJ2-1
CASSPGGTAHNEQFF
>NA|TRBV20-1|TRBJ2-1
CSARAGTSQVEQFF
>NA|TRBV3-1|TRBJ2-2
CASLGRTDTGELFF
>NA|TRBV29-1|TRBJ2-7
CSVERGSAYEQYF
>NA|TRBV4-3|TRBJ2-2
CASSQDRGLAGGELFF
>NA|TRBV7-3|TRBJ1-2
CASSPGGTNGYTF
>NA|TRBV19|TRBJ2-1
CASSISYNEQFF
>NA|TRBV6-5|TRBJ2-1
CASSPTSGGAPEQFF
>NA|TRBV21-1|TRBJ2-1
CASTGRYNEQFF
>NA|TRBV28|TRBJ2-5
CASSFRQGALETQYF
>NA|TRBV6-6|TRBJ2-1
CASSYSWRRDYNEQFF
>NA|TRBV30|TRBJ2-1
CAWFGLGNNEQFF